This TCR beta chain was identified during a study of blood T cells in healthy people across ages. Study-wide results and limits: In these data, TCR beta diversity tracked strongly with naive T cell percentage. In the absence of known donor CMV status, changes in expanded clonotypes were possibly confounded.

Details on this clonotype: What it binds is unknown. One base away lies a much larger clone, so this may be a sequencing read error.

This CDR3 comprises 14 residues. The germline V gene encodes CDR1 LGHDT and CDR2 YNNKEL (reference sequence). The V and J ends lost 4 bases and 3 bases respectively, with 9 bases between them. Sample-barcoded 5' priming and a J-beta primer mix drove a second PCR of roughly 6 to 12 cycles. The authors tagged each cDNA molecule using a template-switch adaptor with 12 random nucleotides. TCRdb reprocessed the 5' RACE reads via MiXCR and lists one record per CDR3 protein. The sample holds some 1.1 million distinct CDR3 sequences; roughly two fifths are singletons and the top ten take around 13%. Each sample used at least 6.5 million PBMCs.

Sequencing was carried out using blood. This TCR was sampled from a man aged 18-30 years in good health. The J gene is TRBJ1-4, the V gene TRBV3-1, with D possibly TRBD1 on 5 matching bases. CDR3 coding DNA: TGTGCCAGCAGCCCGATAGGGGCTAATGAAAAACTGTTTTTT. Translated, it gives CASSPIGANEKLFF.